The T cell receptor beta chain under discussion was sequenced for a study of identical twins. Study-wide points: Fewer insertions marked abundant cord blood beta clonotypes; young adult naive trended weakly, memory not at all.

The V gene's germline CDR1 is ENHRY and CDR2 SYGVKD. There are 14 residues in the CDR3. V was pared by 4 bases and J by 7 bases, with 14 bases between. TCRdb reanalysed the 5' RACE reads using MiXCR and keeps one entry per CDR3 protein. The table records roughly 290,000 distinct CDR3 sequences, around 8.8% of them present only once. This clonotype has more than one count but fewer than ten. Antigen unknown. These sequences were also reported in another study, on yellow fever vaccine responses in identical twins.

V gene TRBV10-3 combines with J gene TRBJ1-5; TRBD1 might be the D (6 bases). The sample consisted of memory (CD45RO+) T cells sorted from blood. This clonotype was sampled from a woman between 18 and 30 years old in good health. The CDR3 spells CAISVAGGGQPQHF. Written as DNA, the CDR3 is TGTGCCATCAGTGTCGCGGGGGGCGGACAGCCCCAGCATTTT.